This TCR beta chain was identified during a study of PD-1 blockade in classical Hodgkin lymphoma. Whole-study results and caveats: Whereas CD4+ TCR diversity had risen significantly by C4D1, CD8+ TCR diversity had not.

Between the trimmed V and J ends, which lost 2 bases and 2 bases, there was a span of 7 bases. The germline V gene encodes CDR1 SGDLS and CDR2 YYNGEE. This CDR3 comprises 13 residues. This clone has only a few counts. Its specificity is unknown. Produced via immunoSEQ multiplex PCR; TCRdb's table is partial and in-frame only. The sample carries 15,000 to 20,000 clones, 76% recorded once. Time point indicated: cycle 4 day 1 (C4D1), after five to seven weeks of nivolumab. Every patient had relapsed following autologous stem cell transplantation, and cohorts differed in brentuximab vedotin exposure. Complete response, partial response or progressive disease constituted the best responses recorded.

The chain uses TRBV9 and TRBJ1-2; TRBD1 might be the D (6 bases). The receptor was derived from a human donor with classical Hodgkin lymphoma. The source material was peripheral blood mononuclear cells (PBMCs), sampled before the fourth cycle of nivolumab. The CDR3 loop is CASSVGHNYGYTF. The CDR3 coding sequence is TGTGCCAGCAGCGTGGGACACAACTATGGCTACACCTTC.